One sample yielded the 3 T cell receptor beta chains listed below, sequenced in a study of control samples from healthy donors and cancer patients. Clones were sequenced by immunoSEQ multiplex PCR, and TCRdb holds only the in-frame ones, with some missing. In the table there are 40,000 to 60,000 clones, roughly 90% of which are singletons. The sequenced material came from PBMCs. The receptors come from a man between 50 and 59 years old with head and neck cancer.

The rearrangement links TRBV27 to TRBJ2-7, with D maybe TRBD1 (6 bases). V was trimmed by 8 bases and J by 2 bases, leaving 25 bases between them. CDR3 size: 17 residues. Germline V gene data show CDR1 as MNHEY and CDR2 as SMNVEV (reference sequence). CDR3 protein: CASQPPLGTGSPYEQYF. CDR3 nucleotide sequence: TGTGCCAGCCAGCCCCCTCTCGGAACAGGGAGCCCCTACGAGCAGTACTTC.

V is TRBV4-1 and J is TRBJ2-3, with 9 positions matching TRBD2. Germline CDR1 MGHRA, CDR2 YSYEKL. After removal of 0 bases from V and 3 bases from J, the junction contained 10 bases not matched to a gene. The CDR3 has 18 residues. The CDR3 nucleotides read TGCGCCAGCAGCCAAGATTTGGCGGGGGGGCTTGTGACAGATACGCAGTATTTT. This sequence encodes CASSQDLAGGLVTDTQYF.

This clone was recorded only once. The V call is TRBV12-3 or TRBV12-4, the J call TRBJ1-1; D possibly corresponds to TRBD1 (5 bases). V was clipped by 8 bases and J by 12 bases, with 16 bases between them. This CDR3 has 11 amino acids. The CDR3 DNA reads as TGTGCCAGCCGGGCGGGTGGGGGGACTTTCTTT. This sequence encodes CASRAGGGTFF.